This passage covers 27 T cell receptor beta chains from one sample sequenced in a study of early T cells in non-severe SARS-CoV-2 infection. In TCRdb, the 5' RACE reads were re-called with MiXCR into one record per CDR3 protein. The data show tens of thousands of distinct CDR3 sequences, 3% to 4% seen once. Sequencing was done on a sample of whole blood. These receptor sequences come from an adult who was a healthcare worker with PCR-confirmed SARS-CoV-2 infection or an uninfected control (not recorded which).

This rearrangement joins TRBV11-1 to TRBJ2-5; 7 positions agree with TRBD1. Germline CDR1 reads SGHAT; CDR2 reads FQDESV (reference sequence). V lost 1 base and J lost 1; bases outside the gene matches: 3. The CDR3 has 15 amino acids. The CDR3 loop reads CASSLGGQVQETQYF. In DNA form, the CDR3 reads TGTGCCAGCAGCTTAGGTGGACAGGTCCAAGAGACCCAGTACTTC.

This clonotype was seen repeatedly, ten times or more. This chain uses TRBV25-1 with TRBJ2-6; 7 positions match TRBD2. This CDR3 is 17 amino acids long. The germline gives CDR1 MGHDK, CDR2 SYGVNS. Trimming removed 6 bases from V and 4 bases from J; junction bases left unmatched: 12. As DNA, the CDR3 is TGTGCCAGCAGCTCCCAACCGGGGGGTACAGGGGCCAACGTCCTGACTTTC. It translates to CASSSQPGGTGANVLTF.

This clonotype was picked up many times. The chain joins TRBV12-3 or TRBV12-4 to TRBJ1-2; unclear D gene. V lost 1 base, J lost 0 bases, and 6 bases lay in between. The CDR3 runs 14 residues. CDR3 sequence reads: CASSLDGPNYGYTF. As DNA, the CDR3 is TGTGCCAGCAGTTTAGACGGGCCTAACTATGGCTACACCTTC.

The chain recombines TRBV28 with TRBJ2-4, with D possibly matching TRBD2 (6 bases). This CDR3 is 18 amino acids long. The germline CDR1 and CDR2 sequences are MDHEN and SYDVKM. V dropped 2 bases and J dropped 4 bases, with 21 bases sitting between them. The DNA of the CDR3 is TGTGCCAGCAGTTTACCTACTAGCCCCCACGGGCCAAAAAACATTCAGTACTTC. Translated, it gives CASSLPTSPHGPKNIQYF.

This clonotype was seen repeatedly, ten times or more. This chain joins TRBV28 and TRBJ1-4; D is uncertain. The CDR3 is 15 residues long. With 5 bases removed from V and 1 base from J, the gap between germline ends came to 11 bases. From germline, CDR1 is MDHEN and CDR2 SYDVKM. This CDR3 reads CASSLLQRTNEKLFF. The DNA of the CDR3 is TGTGCCAGCAGTCTGTTACAGAGAACTAATGAAAAACTGTTTTTT.

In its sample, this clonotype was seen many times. CDR3 nucleotides: TGCGCCAGCAGCTATTCAGGGGGCGCCGGGATGCTATCCTACGAGCAGTACTTC. Amino acid sequence: CASSYSGGAGMLSYEQYF. The chain combines TRBV5-1 with TRBJ2-7, with 8 bases aligning to TRBD1. From germline, CDR1 is SGHRS and CDR2 YFSETQ. With V trimmed by 3 bases and J by 1 base, 15 bases remained unmatched. This CDR3 contains 18 residues.

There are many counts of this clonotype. Here the CDR3 reads CASSVVGSSYNEQFF. As DNA, the CDR3 is TGTGCCAGCAGCGTAGTAGGGAGTTCCTACAATGAGCAGTTCTTC. J is TRBJ2-1 and V is TRBV9; D possibly corresponds to TRBD2 (5 bases). The CDR3 extends over 15 amino acids. CDR1 and CDR2 from the germline V gene are SGDLS and YYNGEE. Between the trimmed V and J ends, which lost 0 bases and 1 base, there was a span of 8 bases.

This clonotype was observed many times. Here the CDR3 reads CASAFPGELFF. The CDR3 DNA reads TGTGCTAGTGCGTTTCCCGGGGAGCTGTTTTTT. V and J are TRBV12-5 and TRBJ2-2; D call uncertain. Germline lookup yields CDR1 LGHNT and CDR2 FRNRAP. The CDR3 is 11 residues long. Trimming removed 7 bases at V and 6 bases at J, with 6 bases between.

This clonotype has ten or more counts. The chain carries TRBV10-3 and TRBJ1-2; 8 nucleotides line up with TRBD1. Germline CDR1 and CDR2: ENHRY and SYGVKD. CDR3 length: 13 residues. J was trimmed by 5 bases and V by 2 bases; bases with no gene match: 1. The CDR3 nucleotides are TGTGCCATCAGTGAGGACAGGGGATATGGCTACACCTTC. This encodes CAISEDRGYGYTF.

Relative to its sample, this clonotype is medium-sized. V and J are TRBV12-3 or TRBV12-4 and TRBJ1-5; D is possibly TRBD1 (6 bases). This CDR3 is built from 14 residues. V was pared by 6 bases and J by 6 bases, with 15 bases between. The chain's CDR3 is CASSARQAGQPQHF. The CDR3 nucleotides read TGTGCCAGCAGCGCGCGACAGGCGGGTCAGCCCCAGCATTTT.

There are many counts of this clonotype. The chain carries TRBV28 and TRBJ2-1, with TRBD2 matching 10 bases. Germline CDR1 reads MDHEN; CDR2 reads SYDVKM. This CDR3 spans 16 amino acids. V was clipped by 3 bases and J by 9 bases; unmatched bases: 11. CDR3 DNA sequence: TGTGCCAGCAGTTTTGGTCGGGTTAGCGGGGGGCCTGAGCAGTTCTTC. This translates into CASSFGRVSGGPEQFF.

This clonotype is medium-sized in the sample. As DNA, the CDR3 is TGTGCCAGCAGTGACAGGGGGGTTAGGCCCCAGCATTTT. Translated, it gives CASSDRGVRPQHF. The rearrangement uses TRBV12-3 or TRBV12-4 and TRBJ1-5, with 9 bases matching TRBD1. The CDR3 length is 13 residues. With 5 bases clipped from V and 9 bases from J, the junction kept 5 bases outside the gene matches.

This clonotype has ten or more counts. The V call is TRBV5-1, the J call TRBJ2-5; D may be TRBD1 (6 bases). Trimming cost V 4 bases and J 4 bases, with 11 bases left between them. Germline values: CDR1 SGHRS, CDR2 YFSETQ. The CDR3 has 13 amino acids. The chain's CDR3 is CASSPDRRETQYF. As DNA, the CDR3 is TGCGCCAGCAGCCCCGACAGGAGAGAGACCCAGTACTTC.

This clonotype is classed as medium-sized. CDR3 sequence: CSVEKAGEYQETQYF. The CDR3 DNA is TGCAGCGTTGAAAAGGCGGGAGAGTACCAAGAGACCCAGTACTTC. This sequence joins TRBV29-1 and TRBJ2-5; the match to TRBD2 covers 7 bases. The CDR3 totals 15 residues. Looked up from germline, CDR1 is SQVTM and CDR2 is ANQGSEA. With V trimmed by 2 bases and J by 0 bases, 6 bases remained unmatched. The entire variable domain, with the rest obtained from reference TRBV29-1 and TRBJ2-5, is as follows: SAVISQKPSRDICQRGTSLTIQCQVDSQVTMMFWYRQQPGQSLTLIATANQGSEATYESGFVIDKFPISRPNLTFSTLTVSNMSPEDSSIYLCSVEKAGEYQETQYFGPGTRLLVL.

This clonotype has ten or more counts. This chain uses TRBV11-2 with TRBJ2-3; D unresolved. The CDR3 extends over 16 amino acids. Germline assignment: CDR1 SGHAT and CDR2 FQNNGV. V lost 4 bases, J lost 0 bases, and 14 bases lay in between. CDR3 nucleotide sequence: TGTGCCAGCAGCTCCAGACCCGTACCTAGCACAGATACGCAGTATTTT. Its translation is CASSSRPVPSTDTQYF.

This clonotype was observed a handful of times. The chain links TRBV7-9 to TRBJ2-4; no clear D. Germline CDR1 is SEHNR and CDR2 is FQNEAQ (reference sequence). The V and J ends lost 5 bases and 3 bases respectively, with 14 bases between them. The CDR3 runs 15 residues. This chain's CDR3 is CASSTPLVGKNIQYF. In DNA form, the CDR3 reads TGTGCCAGCAGCACGCCTCTAGTTGGCAAAAACATTCAGTACTTC. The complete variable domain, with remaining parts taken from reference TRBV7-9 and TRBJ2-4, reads DTGVSQNPRHKITKRGQNVTFRCDPISEHNRLYWYRQTLGQGPEFLTYFQNEAQLEKSRLLSDRFSAERPKGSFSTLEIQRTEQGDSAMYLCASSTPLVGKNIQYFGAGTRLSVL.

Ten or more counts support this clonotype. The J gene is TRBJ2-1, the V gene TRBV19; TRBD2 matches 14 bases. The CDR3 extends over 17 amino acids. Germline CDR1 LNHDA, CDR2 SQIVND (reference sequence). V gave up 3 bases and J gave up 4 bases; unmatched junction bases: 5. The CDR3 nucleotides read TGTGCCAGTAGTATCCTCGGACTAGCGGGAGGTTACAATGAGCAGTTCTTC. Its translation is CASSILGLAGGYNEQFF.

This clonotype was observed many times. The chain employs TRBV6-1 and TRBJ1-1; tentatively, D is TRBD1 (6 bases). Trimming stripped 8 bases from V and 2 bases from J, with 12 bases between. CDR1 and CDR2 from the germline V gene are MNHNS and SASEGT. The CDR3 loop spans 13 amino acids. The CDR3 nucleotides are TGTGCCAGCCGACAGGAAAGTAACACTGAAGCTTTCTTT. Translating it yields CASRQESNTEAFF.

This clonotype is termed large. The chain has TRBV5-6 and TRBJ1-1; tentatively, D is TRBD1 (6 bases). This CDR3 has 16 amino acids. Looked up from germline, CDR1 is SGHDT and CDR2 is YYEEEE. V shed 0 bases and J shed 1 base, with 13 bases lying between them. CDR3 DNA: TGTGCCAGCAGCTTGGCGGGAGTCAGGGGGAACACTGAAGCTTTCTTT. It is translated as CASSLAGVRGNTEAFF.

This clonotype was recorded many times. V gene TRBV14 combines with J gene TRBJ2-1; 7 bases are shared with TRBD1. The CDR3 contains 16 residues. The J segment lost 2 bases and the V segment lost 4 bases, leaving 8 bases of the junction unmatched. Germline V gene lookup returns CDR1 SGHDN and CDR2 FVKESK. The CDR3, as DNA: TGTGCCAGCAGCCTTGGGACAGCCCGCCCCTACAATGAGCAGTTCTTC. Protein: CASSLGTARPYNEQFF. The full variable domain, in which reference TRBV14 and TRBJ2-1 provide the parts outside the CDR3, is EAGVTQFPSHSVIEKGQTVTLRCDPISGHDNLYWYRRVMGKEIKFLLHFVKESKQDESGMPNNRFLAERTGGTYSTLKVQPAELEDSGVYFCASSLGTARPYNEQFFGPGTRLTVL.

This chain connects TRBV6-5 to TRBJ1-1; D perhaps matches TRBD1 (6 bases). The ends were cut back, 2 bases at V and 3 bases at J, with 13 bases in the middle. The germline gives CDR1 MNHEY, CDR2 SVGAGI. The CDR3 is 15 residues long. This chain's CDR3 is CASSYEVQGDTEAFF. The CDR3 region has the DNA TGTGCCAGCAGTTACGAGGTACAGGGTGACACTGAAGCTTTCTTT.

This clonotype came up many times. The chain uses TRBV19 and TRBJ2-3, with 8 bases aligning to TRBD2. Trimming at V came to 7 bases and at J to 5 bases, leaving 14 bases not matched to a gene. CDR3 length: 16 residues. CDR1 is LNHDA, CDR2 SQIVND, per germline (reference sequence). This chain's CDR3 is CASKSGTSASGDTQYF. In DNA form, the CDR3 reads TGTGCCAGTAAATCCGGGACTAGTGCATCCGGAGATACGCAGTATTTT.

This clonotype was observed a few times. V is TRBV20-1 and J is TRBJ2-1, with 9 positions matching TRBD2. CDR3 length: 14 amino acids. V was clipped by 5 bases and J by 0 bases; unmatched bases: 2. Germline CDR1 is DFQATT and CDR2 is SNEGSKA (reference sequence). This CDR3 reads CSARSGSSYNEQFF. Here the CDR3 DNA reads TGCAGTGCTCGTAGCGGGAGCTCCTACAATGAGCAGTTCTTC.

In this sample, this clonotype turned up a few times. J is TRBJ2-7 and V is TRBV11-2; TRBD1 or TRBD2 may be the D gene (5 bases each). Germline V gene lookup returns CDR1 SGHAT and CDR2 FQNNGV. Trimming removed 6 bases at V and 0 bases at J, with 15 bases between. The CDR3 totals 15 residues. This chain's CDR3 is CASRQPGRISYEQYF. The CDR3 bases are TGTGCCAGCAGACAGCCGGGACGAATCTCCTACGAGCAGTACTTC.

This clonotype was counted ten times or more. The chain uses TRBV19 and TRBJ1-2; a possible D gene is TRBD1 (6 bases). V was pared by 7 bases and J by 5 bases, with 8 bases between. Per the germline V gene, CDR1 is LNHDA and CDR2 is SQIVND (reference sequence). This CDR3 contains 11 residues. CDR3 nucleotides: TGTGCCAGTAACGGACAGTATGGCTACACCTTC. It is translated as CASNGQYGYTF.

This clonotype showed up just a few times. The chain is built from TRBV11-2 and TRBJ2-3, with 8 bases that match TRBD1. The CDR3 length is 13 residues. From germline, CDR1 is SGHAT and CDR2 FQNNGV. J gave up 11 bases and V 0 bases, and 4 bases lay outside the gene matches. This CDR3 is CASSLDRRGLQYF. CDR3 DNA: TGTGCCAGCAGCTTAGACCGCAGGGGGCTGCAGTATTTT.

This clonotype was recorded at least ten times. The DNA of the CDR3 is TGCAGTGCTCGTCCAGATTGGAGCACAGATACGCAGTATTTT. Residues: CSARPDWSTDTQYF. The V gene is TRBV20-1, the J gene TRBJ2-3; D call uncertain. The germline V gene has CDR1 DFQATT and CDR2 SNEGSKA (reference sequence). Trimming removed 5 bases at V and 0 bases at J, with 12 bases between. The CDR3 is made up of 14 amino acids.